The next 14 T cell receptor beta chains were all read from a single sample in a study of T-cell memory formation after mild COVID-19. TCRdb processed the 5' RACE reads anew with MiXCR; each CDR3 protein has one entry. The profile covers 290,000 or so distinct CDR3 sequences, with 19% appearing a single time and about 21% taken by the ten largest. Sequenced input: PBMCs or a T cell subset sorted from them (not recorded which). Receptor source: a man aged 18 to 35 who had mild COVID-19 (a few samples of this study predate the infection). Cell type and time point are not known.

In regard to this clonotype: The junction does not match germline at one end; this may be a read error. The rearrangement links TRBV6-1 to TRBJ1-5; D is possibly TRBD1 (6 bases). Germline V gives CDR1 MNHNS, CDR2 SASEGT. The CDR3 is made up of 15 amino acids. The CDR3 spells CASRSGQISHQPQHF. For the CDR3, the DNA is TGTGCCAGCAGAAGCGGACAGATTAGCCATCAGCCCCAGCATTTT.

This clonotype appeared once. This rearrangement joins TRBV5-1 to TRBJ1-6; D not certain. The V gene lost 4 bases and the J gene lost 3 bases, with 14 bases spanning the gap. CDR3 size: 16 residues. Per the germline V gene, CDR1 is SGHRS and CDR2 is YFSETQ. The CDR3 DNA reads TGCGCCAGCAGCCACCGCGGACGGCTCTATAATTCACCCCTCCACTTT. Translated: CASSHRGRLYNSPLHF. Complete variable domain (other parts from reference TRBV5-1 and TRBJ1-6): KAGVTQTPRYLIKTRGQQVTLSCSPISGHRSVSWYQQTPGQGLQFLFEYFSETQRNKGNFPGRFSGRQFSNSRSEMNVSTLELGDSALYLCASSHRGRLYNSPLHFGNGTRLTVT.

This chain connects TRBV29-1 to TRBJ1-5; D ambiguous. Germline V gives CDR1 SQVTM, CDR2 ANQGSEA. V lost 4 bases, J lost 3 bases, and 10 bases lay in between. CDR3 size: 13 residues. CDR3 coding DNA: TGCAGCGTTGTAATGGACCCCAATCAGCCCCAGCATTTT. Translated: CSVVMDPNQPQHF. Variable domain in full (rest from reference TRBV29-1 and TRBJ1-5): SAVISQKPSRDICQRGTSLTIQCQVDSQVTMMFWYRQQPGQSLTLIATANQGSEATYESGFVIDKFPISRPNLTFSTLTVSNMSPEDSSIYLCSVVMDPNQPQHFGDGTRLSIL.

The table lists this clonotype with a few counts. J is TRBJ2-1 and V is TRBV5-1, with a weak D call TRBD1 (5 bases). The CDR3 extends over 16 amino acids. Germline V gene sequence: CDR1 SGHRS, CDR2 YFSETQ. V was cut by 0 bases and J by 7 bases, with 17 bases left in between. CDR3 sequence reads: CASSLAEDTRQNEQFF. The CDR3 region has the DNA TGCGCCAGCAGCTTGGCCGAGGACACCCGTCAGAATGAGCAGTTCTTC.

The CDR3 protein is CASSEDREYGYTF. The CDR3, as DNA: TGTGCCAGCAGTGAAGACAGAGAGTATGGCTACACCTTC. V is TRBV6-6 and J is TRBJ1-2; tentative D call: TRBD1 (5 bases). The CDR3 is 13 amino acids. V lost 5 bases to trimming and J lost 5 bases, with 12 bases between them. Germline CDR1 is MNHNY and CDR2 is SVGAGI (reference sequence).

V and J are TRBV5-6 and TRBJ2-7, with D uncertain. This CDR3 is built from 13 residues. Trimming removed 0 bases at V and 6 bases at J, with 10 bases between. The germline V gene encodes CDR1 SGHDT and CDR2 YYEEEE. The CDR3: CASSLVFSVEQYF. DNA for the CDR3: TGTGCCAGCAGCTTGGTTTTCAGCGTCGAGCAGTACTTC.

In DNA, the CDR3 is TGCGCCAGCAGCTCTACAGGGGCCCCGAACACTGAAGCTTTCTTT. It encodes CASSSTGAPNTEAFF. The rearrangement uses TRBV5-1 and TRBJ1-1; 7 bases match TRBD1. The CDR3 has 15 residues. V dropped 3 bases and J dropped 1; count of bases not matched to a gene: 6. Germline-derived CDR1 and CDR2 are SGHRS and YFSETQ.

The chain recombines TRBV4-2 with TRBJ2-7, with TRBD1 as a possible D gene (5 bases). In germline, CDR1 is LGHNA, CDR2 YNFKEQ. The CDR3 extends over 12 amino acids. V lost 4 bases and J 5 bases, leaving 9 bases between the germline ends. The CDR3: CASSPQGNEQYF. The DNA for the CDR3 is TGTGCCAGCAGCCCGCAGGGAAACGAGCAGTACTTC.

The CDR3 region has the DNA TGCGCCAGCAGCGGGGGCGACAGATGGAATAATTCACCCCTCCACTTT. Its protein is CASSGGDRWNNSPLHF. The rearrangement joins TRBV5-1 to TRBJ1-6, with D possibly TRBD1 on 6 matching bases. V was pared by 4 bases and J by 5 bases, with 16 bases between. The length of the CDR3 is 16 residues. From germline, CDR1 is SGHRS and CDR2 YFSETQ. The whole variable domain, filled in from reference TRBV5-1 and TRBJ1-6, reads KAGVTQTPRYLIKTRGQQVTLSCSPISGHRSVSWYQQTPGQGLQFLFEYFSETQRNKGNFPGRFSGRQFSNSRSEMNVSTLELGDSALYLCASSGGDRWNNSPLHFGNGTRLTVT.

The sample holds a few counts of this clonotype. This rearrangement joins TRBV6-5 to TRBJ2-5; TRBD2 agrees at 9 bases. There are 16 residues in the CDR3. Losses at the gene ends were 0 bases for V and 9 bases for J; bases not matched to a gene: 11. Germline V gene sequence: CDR1 MNHEY, CDR2 SVGAGI. The CDR3 spells CASSYSPAGGPGAQYF. The CDR3 DNA reads as TGTGCCAGCAGTTACTCCCCAGCGGGGGGACCTGGGGCCCAGTACTTC.

The J gene is TRBJ1-2, the V gene TRBV7-2; D is perhaps TRBD1 (6 bases). CDR1 and CDR2 (germline): SGHTA, FQGNSA. V lost 1 base to trimming and J lost 2 bases, with 14 bases between them. The CDR3 covers 16 residues. The CDR3 loop reads CASSLGGTGRNYGYTF. The CDR3 DNA reads as TGTGCCAGCAGCTTAGGAGGAACAGGGAGGAACTATGGCTACACCTTC. Supplemented by reference TRBV7-2 and TRBJ1-2, the full variable domain reads GAGVSQSPSNKVTEKGKDVELRCDPISGHTALYWYRQSLGQGLEFLIYFQGNSAPDKSGLPSDRFSAERTGGSVSTLTIQRTQQEDSAVYLCASSLGGTGRNYGYTFGSGTRLTVV.

The chain uses TRBV27 and TRBJ2-3, with no clear D. The germline gives CDR1 MNHEY, CDR2 SMNVEV (reference sequence). Trimming removed 6 bases at V and 4 bases at J, with 11 bases between. There are 13 residues in the CDR3. The CDR3 sequence is CASSITTADTQYF. CDR3 DNA sequence: TGTGCCAGCAGCATAACCACAGCAGATACGCAGTATTTT.

In this sample, this clonotype turned up a few times. V and J are TRBV7-3 and TRBJ2-5; TRBD1 matches 7 bases. The CDR3 contains 15 residues. V lost 5 bases to trimming and J lost 4 bases; unmatched junction nucleotides: 10. The germline V gene encodes CDR1 SGHTA and CDR2 FQGTGA. CDR3 loop: CASSPQGTEGETQYF. The CDR3 DNA is TGTGCCAGCAGCCCACAGGGGACCGAGGGAGAGACCCAGTACTTC. The full variable domain, completed using reference TRBV7-3 and TRBJ2-5, is GAGVSQTPSNKVTEKGKYVELRCDPISGHTALYWYRQSLGQGPEFLIYFQGTGAADDSGLPNDRFFAVRPEGSVSTLKIQRTERGDSAVYLCASSPQGTEGETQYFGPGTRLLVL.

There are a few counts of this clonotype. The V call is TRBV7-9, the J call TRBJ2-7; D call uncertain. Germline values: CDR1 SEHNR, CDR2 FQNEAQ (reference sequence). The V and J ends lost 6 bases and 0 bases respectively, with 9 bases between them. This CDR3 has 13 amino acids. The CDR3 bases are TGTGCCAGCAGGGAAGAGAGCTCCTACGAGCAGTACGTC. The encoded protein is CASREESSYEQYV.